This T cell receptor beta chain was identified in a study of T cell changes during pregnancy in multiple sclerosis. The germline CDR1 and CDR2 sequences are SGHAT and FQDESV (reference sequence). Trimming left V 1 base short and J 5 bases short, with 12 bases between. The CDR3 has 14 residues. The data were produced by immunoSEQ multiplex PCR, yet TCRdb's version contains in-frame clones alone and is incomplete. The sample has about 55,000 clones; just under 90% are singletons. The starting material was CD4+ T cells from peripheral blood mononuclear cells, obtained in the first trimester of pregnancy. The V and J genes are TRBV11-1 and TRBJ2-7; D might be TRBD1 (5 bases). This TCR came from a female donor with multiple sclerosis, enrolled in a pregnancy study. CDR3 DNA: TGTGCCAGCAGCTTAGTTGGCCAGGGCCACGAGCAGTACTTC. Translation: CASSLVGQGHEQYF.